This is a list of T cell receptor beta chains from one sample in a study of blood T cell repertoires in COVID-19. Here immunoSEQ multiplex PCR was the method, and the copy in TCRdb shows in-frame clones only, minus some. The sample includes about 190,000 clones, about 85% of them seen just once. What was sequenced was peripheral blood. The receptor set was obtained from a man older than 75 with COVID-19, enrolled during active disease. Both conserved end residues are part of each CDR3. A D gene is named only where the DNA matches it firmly. Some rows have no size entry. The others give once, few or many, or a class for an expanded clone.

TRBD2 TRBJ2-7 NA TRBV9 CASSVAGGLAVYEQYF TGTGCCAGCAGCGTAGCCGGGGGACTAGCGGTCTACGAGCAGTACTTC
TRBD1 TRBJ1-2 NA TRBV4-2 CASSKHPGQDGYTF TGTGCCAGCAGCAAGCATCCGGGACAGGATGGCTACACCTTC
TRBD1 TRBJ2-2 few TRBV3-1/TRBV3-2 CASSPSFITGATGELFF TGTGCCAGCAGCCCCTCTTTCATTACAGGGGCCACCGGGGAGCTGTTTTTT
NA TRBJ1-5 once TRBV12-3/TRBV12-4 CASSHTGTQPQHF TGTGCCAGCAGCCACACAGGGACCCAGCCCCAGCATTTT
NA TRBJ2-3 NA TRBV19 CASSVSPLDTQYF TGTGCCAGTAGTGTCTCCCCTCTAGATACGCAGTATTTT
NA TRBJ1-6 NA TRBV7-8 CASSSSQVGSPLHF TGTGCCAGCAGCTCCTCTCAGGTTGGGTCACCCCTCCACTTT
NA TRBJ1-3 NA TRBV2 CASQETGMGNTIYF TGTGCCAGTCAAGAAACAGGGATGGGAAACACCATATATTTT
NA TRBJ1-1 NA TRBV5-1 CASSDRTGNTEAFF TGCGCCAGCAGCGATCGAACAGGTAACACTGAAGCTTTCTTT
TRBD1 TRBJ1-5 NA TRBV2 CASSSGGTVNQPQHF TGTGCCAGCAGTTCTGGGGGGACAGTAAATCAGCCCCAGCATTTT
NA TRBJ2-3 NA TRBV4-2 CASSQVGVGGGDTQYF TGTGCCAGCAGCCAAGTAGGAGTCGGAGGAGGAGATACGCAGTATTTT
TRBD1 TRBJ1-4 once TRBV28 CASSTGGHEKLFF TGTGCCAGCAGCACAGGGGGTCACGAAAAACTGTTTTTT
NA TRBJ1-2 NA TRBV6-5 CASTPGFYGYTF TGTGCCAGCACCCCAGGCTTCTATGGCTACACCTTC
NA TRBJ1-1 NA TRBV19 CASKTNENTEAFF TGTGCCAGTAAGACTAATGAGAACACTGAAGCTTTCTTT
NA TRBJ1-5 few TRBV19 CASSIGQGGNQPQHF TGTGCCAGTAGTATTGGCCAGGGTGGGAATCAGCCCCAGCATTTT
TRBD1 TRBJ2-7 NA TRBV24-1 CATATTGTYEQYF TGTGCCACCGCGACGACAGGGACCTACGAGCAGTACTTC
NA TRBJ1-6 NA TRBV9 CASSGRVLGSPLHF TGTGCCAGCAGCGGCAGGGTCCTCGGTTCACCCCTCCACTTT
NA TRBJ2-3 NA TRBV9 CASSAPTASSTDTQYF TGTGCCAGCAGCGCTCCGACAGCGTCTAGCACAGATACGCAGTATTTT
TRBD1 TRBJ2-7 NA TRBV2 CASTPGTGAYEQYF TGTGCCAGCACCCCAGGGACAGGGGCCTACGAGCAGTACTTC
NA TRBJ2-2 NA TRBV5-7 CASSRLTVTYTGELFF TGTGCCAGCAGCCGTCTGACAGTTACGTACACCGGGGAGCTGTTTTTT
NA TRBJ2-2 NA TRBV12-3/TRBV12-4 CASSRYGELFF TGTGCCAGCAGTCGCTACGGGGAGCTGTTTTTT
NA TRBJ1-5 few TRBV5-4 CASSLPGPNQPQHF TGTGCCAGCAGCTTGCCAGGTCCCAATCAGCCCCAGCATTTT
TRBD1 TRBJ2-1 NA TRBV7-2 CASSFETGYNNEQFF TGTGCCAGCAGCTTCGAGACAGGGTACAACAATGAGCAGTTCTTC
TRBD1 TRBJ2-3 NA TRBV3-1/TRBV3-2 CASSQENRGYTDTQYF TGTGCCAGCAGCCAAGAAAACAGGGGCTACACAGATACGCAGTATTTT
TRBD1 TRBJ1-1 NA TRBV6-6 CASSYQGGNTEAFF TGTGCCAGCAGCTATCAGGGGGGGAACACTGAAGCTTTCTTT
TRBD2 TRBJ2-1 NA TRBV6-5 CASRGLAGVNEQFF TGTGCCAGCAGGGGACTAGCGGGGGTGAATGAGCAGTTCTTC
NA TRBJ1-2 NA TRBV3-1/TRBV3-2 CASSLQGSYGYTF TGTGCCAGCAGCCTCCAGGGGTCCTATGGCTACACCTTC
TRBD1 TRBJ1-5 NA TRBV23-1 CASSQKLPEGDRDSNQPQHF TGCGCCAGCAGTCAAAAACTCCCCGAGGGGGACAGGGATAGCAATCAGCCCCAGCATTTT
NA TRBJ1-2 NA TRBV7-2 CASSLAQGLNYGYTF TGTGCCAGCAGCTTAGCGCAGGGATTAAACTATGGCTACACCTTC
NA TRBJ2-2 once TRBV9 CASSLAGTGELFF TGTGCCAGCAGCCTCGCAGGGACCGGGGAGCTGTTTTTT
TRBD2 TRBJ2-5 NA TRBV11-2 CASSLGGGQETQYF TGTGCCAGCAGCTTAGGCGGGGGGCAAGAGACCCAGTACTTC
TRBD1 TRBJ1-2 NA TRBV25-1 CASSEGTGASVGYGYTF TGTGCCAGCAGTGAGGGGACAGGGGCAAGTGTGGGCTATGGCTACACCTTC
TRBD2 TRBJ2-3 NA TRBV2 CASSLIAGGPDTQYF TGTGCCAGCAGCCTCATAGCGGGGGGCCCGGATACGCAGTATTTT
TRBD1 TRBJ2-4 once TRBV5-1 CASSLVTGDANIQYF TGCGCCAGCAGCTTAGTGACAGGGGACGCAAACATTCAGTACTTC
NA TRBJ2-2 NA TRBV4-3 CASSPGEGSGELFF TGCGCCAGCAGCCCCGGTGAGGGCTCCGGGGAGCTGTTTTTT
NA TRBJ1-2 NA TRBV11-2 CASSPGEGYTF TGTGCCAGCAGCCCAGGGGAAGGCTACACCTTC
TRBD1 TRBJ1-5 NA TRBV29-1 CSVARQGGQPQHF TGCAGCGTTGCGAGACAGGGTGGTCAGCCCCAGCATTTT
NA TRBJ1-2 NA TRBV6-1 CASSEGGRDGYTF TGTGCCAGCAGTGAAGGAGGCAGGGATGGCTACACCTTC
TRBD1 TRBJ2-1 NA TRBV2 CASSLDRGEYNEQFF TGTGCCAGCAGTCTGGACAGGGGGGAATACAATGAGCAGTTCTTC
TRBD1 TRBJ1-2 NA TRBV2 CASAGTEYGYTF TGTGCCAGCGCCGGGACAGAATACGGCTACACCTTC
NA TRBJ1-4 NA TRBV10-2 CASRQSPGEEKLFF TGCGCCAGCAGACAAAGTCCCGGGGAGGAAAAACTGTTTTTT
NA TRBJ1-1 NA TRBV4-2 CASSQDPQTNTEAFF TGTGCCAGCAGCCAAGACCCACAGACGAACACTGAAGCTTTCTTT
NA TRBJ2-1 NA TRBV24-1 CATSDPDSPTRQFF TGTGCCACCAGTGACCCCGACAGCCCAACGAGGCAGTTCTTC
NA TRBJ1-1 NA TRBV7-6 CASSLGLGSGATEAFF TGTGCCAGCAGCTTAGGTCTAGGCTCGGGAGCCACTGAAGCTTTCTTT
NA TRBJ1-1 NA TRBV7-2 CASSFSRNTEAFF TGTGCCAGCAGCTTTTCCAGGAACACTGAAGCTTTCTTT
NA TRBJ1-2 NA TRBV5-1 CASSLAGEGRGYTF TGCGCCAGCAGCTTGGCAGGGGAGGGTAGAGGCTACACCTTC
TRBD1 TRBJ1-1 NA TRBV9 CASSGQGANTEAFF TGTGCCAGCAGCGGACAGGGGGCGAACACTGAAGCTTTCTTT
NA TRBJ2-5 NA TRBV10-3 CAISDGGSPLRAQYF TGTGCCATCAGTGACGGGGGTTCACCTTTACGGGCCCAGTACTTC
NA TRBJ1-2 NA TRBV19 CASSAGDYGYTF TGTGCCAGTAGTGCAGGCGACTATGGCTACACCTTC
NA TRBJ1-1 NA TRBV7-2 CASSLGRQVEAFF TGTGCCAGCAGCTTAGGGAGACAGGTTGAAGCTTTCTTT
NA TRBJ1-2 NA TRBV6-2/TRBV6-3 CASSYSPTNPSPTDGYTF TGTGCCAGCAGTTACTCACCAACCAACCCCTCGCCTACAGATGGCTACACCTTC
TRBD1 TRBJ2-7 few TRBV25-1 CASSVGQGTYEQYF TGTGCCAGCAGTGTGGGACAGGGGACCTACGAGCAGTACTTC
TRBD2 TRBJ2-3 NA TRBV4-2 CASSQDRGVRIPQYF TGTGCCAGCAGCCAAGATCGGGGGGTGCGTATACCGCAGTATTTT